This TCR beta chain comes out of a study of blood T cell repertoires in COVID-19. Looking at the study overall: Sites across the United States, Italy and Spain contributed samples from acute and convalescent COVID-19. In each case, the material was cDNA or gDNA derived from T cells, B-cell-depleted T cells, or PBMCs.

Per the original methods: Estimation of nucleated cell counts relied on the amplification of reference gene primers. The repertoire was sequenced with immunoSEQ multiplex PCR; TCRdb's copy has only in-frame clones and lacks some. From that table come the V and J calls and clone size; the DNA was used to work out D and trimming. The sample shows about 210,000 clones, around 90% of them seen only once. V was clipped by 5 bases and J by 5 bases; unmatched bases: 17. Germline V lookup: CDR1 MGHDK, CDR2 SYGVNS. The CDR3 is made up of 17 amino acids. This chain uses TRBV25-1 with TRBJ1-2, with 7 bases fitting TRBD1. Material for sequencing was PBMCs or T cells enriched from blood (not recorded which). The TCR was taken from a man between 18 and 35 years old with acute COVID-19. The chain's CDR3 is CASSKRTSRGIQYGYTF. The CDR3 region has the DNA TGTGCCAGCAGTAAGCGAACCTCCAGGGGGATACAGTATGGCTACACCTTC.